These 5 T cell receptor beta chains share one sample of origin, sequenced in a study of T-cell reconstitution after alpha-beta-depleted transplantation in children. Preparation of the TCRbeta library used unique molecular identifiers. TCRdb independently ran MiXCR on the PCR reads; one entry per CDR3 protein. Of roughly 150,000 distinct CDR3 sequences in the sample, over 8.5% were seen once. Sequences were derived from PBMCs, sampled before TCRalphabeta/CD19-depleted stem cell transplant. The receptors here all came from a boy younger than 10 with acute myeloid leukemia, due to receive a stem cell transplant.

This clonotype was observed at least ten times. The chain couples TRBV2 to TRBJ2-7; tentative D call: TRBD1 (6 bases). The CDR3 length is 12 residues. Germline V lookup: CDR1 SNHLY, CDR2 FYNNEI. The ends were cut back, 10 bases at V and 1 base at J, with 11 bases in the middle. The CDR3 coding sequence is TGTGCCACCGGACAGAAATCCTACGAGCAGTACTTC. Amino acid sequence: CATGQKSYEQYF.

This clonotype was recorded at least ten times. V usage is TRBV20-1 and J usage is TRBJ2-4; the D is unclear. CDR1 and CDR2 (germline): DFQATT, SNEGSKA (reference sequence). V was shortened by 5 bases and J by 0 bases, with 8 bases between the two germline ends. This CDR3 is 13 amino acids long. This chain's CDR3 is CSAAGVAKNIQYF. CDR3 sequence (DNA): TGCAGTGCTGCTGGGGTAGCCAAAAACATTCAGTACTTC.

This clonotype has ten or more counts. This sequence joins TRBV4-1 and TRBJ1-4; D gene ambiguous. With 1 base removed from V and 6 bases from J, the gap between germline ends came to 24 bases. Germline lookup yields CDR1 MGHRA and CDR2 YSYEKL. The CDR3 has 19 residues. The CDR3 DNA reads as TGCGCCAGCAGCCAAGTCAGATACTTCGCGCGGAACCTCCATGAAAAACTGTTTTTT. As protein: CASSQVRYFARNLHEKLFF.

Many counts were recorded for this clonotype. The rearrangement uses TRBV7-2 and TRBJ1-5; no firm D call. CDR3 length equals 16 residues. Trimming removed 1 base from V and 2 bases from J, with 12 bases in between. Germline CDR1 is SGHTA and CDR2 is FQGNSA. The DNA for the CDR3 is TGTGCCAGCAGCTTAGGTTGGGGAGACGGCAATCAGCCCCAGCATTTT. Amino acid sequence: CASSLGWGDGNQPQHF.

This clonotype was seen many times. This chain connects TRBV5-1 to TRBJ2-1; tentatively, D is TRBD2 (7 bases). CDR3 length: 16 residues. Germline-derived CDR1 and CDR2 are SGHRS and YFSETQ. Trimming shortened V by 3 bases and J by 0 bases, and 13 bases separated the two germline ends. The CDR3 DNA follows: TGCGCCAGCAGCTGGGGGGGCGGGAGCTCCTACAATGAGCAGTTCTTC. Translated: CASSWGGGSSYNEQFF.